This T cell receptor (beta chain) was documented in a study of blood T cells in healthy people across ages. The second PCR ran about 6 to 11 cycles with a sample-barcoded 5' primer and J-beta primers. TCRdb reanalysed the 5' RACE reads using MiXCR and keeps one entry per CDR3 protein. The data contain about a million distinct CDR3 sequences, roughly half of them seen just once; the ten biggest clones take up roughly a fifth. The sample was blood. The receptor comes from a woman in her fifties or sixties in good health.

The CDR3 here is CASRGAGSGANVLTF. CDR3 bases: TGTGCCAGCAGGGGGGCCGGATCTGGGGCCAACGTCCTGACTTTC. The chain recombines TRBV4-2 with TRBJ2-6, with a possible D match to TRBD1 (6 bases). Germline CDR1 and CDR2: LGHNA and YNFKEQ. Trimming removed 6 bases from V and 1 base from J, with 10 bases in between. The CDR3 has 15 residues.